This record looks at one TCR beta chain sequence and its context. This CDR3 spans 13 amino acids. The V segment lost 6 bases and the J segment 2 bases; nucleotides outside the gene matches: 3. Germline CDR1 and CDR2: MDHEN and SYDVKM. Naive CD8 cells lacked CD45RO and underwent positive selection for CCR7, leaving out terminally differentiated effector memory CD45RA+ cells. There were no recent acute infections or vaccinations among the donors, who were healthy HIV-negative adults. The assay was immunoSEQ multiplex PCR, and TCRdb's table has in-frame clones only and misses some. The sample has millions of clones, about 94% seen once. This sample was taken from a study of shared clonotypes between healthy human individuals.

This TCR was sampled from a man younger than 35 in good health. The sample comprised naive CD8+ T cells sorted from blood. This chain connects TRBV28 to TRBJ2-7; 8 nucleotides agree with TRBD2. This CDR3 reads CASSAGRAYEQYF. The CDR3 region has the DNA TGTGCCAGCAGCGCCGGGAGGGCCTACGAGCAGTACTTC.